Each of the 24 T cell receptor beta chains below was sequenced from the same sample in a study of blood T cell repertoires in COVID-19. TCRdb's table, derived via immunoSEQ multiplex PCR, lists solely in-frame clones and lacks some. The sample records over 100,000 clones, 70% to 90% being singletons. Source material: peripheral blood. All receptors come from a human donor in a cohort sampled during active COVID-19.

This chain links TRBV7-3 with TRBJ2-1, with D unresolved. This CDR3 spans 15 amino acids. Trimming left V 2 bases short and J 0 bases short, with 8 bases between. Germline V gives CDR1 SGHTA, CDR2 FQGTGA. CDR3 bases: TGTGCCAGCAGCTTAGGTTCGAGCTCCTACAATGAGCAGTTCTTC. This sequence encodes CASSLGSSSYNEQFF.

CDR3 DNA sequence: TGTGCCAGCAGCGTAGGGGTAGGAGGGCCAGGGGGCTCCTACAATGAGCAGTTCTTC. This encodes CASSVGVGGPGGSYNEQFF. The rearrangement links TRBV9 to TRBJ2-1, with TRBD1 as a possible D gene (7 bases). Germline loops: CDR1 SGDLS, CDR2 YYNGEE. Trimming removed 0 bases at V and 0 bases at J, with 19 bases between. The CDR3 runs 19 residues. Full variable domain (remainder filled in from reference TRBV9 and TRBJ2-1): DSGVTQTPKHLITATGQRVTLRCSPRSGDLSVYWYQQSLDQGLQFLIQYYNGEERAKGNILERFSAQQFPDLHSELNLSSLELGDSALYFCASSVGVGGPGGSYNEQFFGPGTRLTVL.

The chain joins TRBV6-4 to TRBJ1-1; 7 nucleotides line up with TRBD1. V gave up 5 bases and J gave up 4 bases; unmatched junction bases: 7. Per germline, CDR1 MRHNA and CDR2 SNTAGT. There are 14 residues in the CDR3. The CDR3 DNA reads as TGTGCCAGCAGTCAGGAGACAGGGCTCACTGAAGCTTTCTTT. It translates to CASSQETGLTEAFF.

In its sample, this clone was seen a few times. This rearrangement joins TRBV12-3 or TRBV12-4 to TRBJ2-7; the D is unclear. The V and J ends lost 6 bases and 7 bases respectively, with 10 bases between them. This CDR3 contains 11 residues. This CDR3 reads CASSQGAEQYF. The DNA of the CDR3 is TGTGCCAGCAGCCAAGGAGCAGAGCAGTACTTC.

The J gene is TRBJ1-3, the V gene TRBV4-1, with D uncertain. Germline V gene sequence: CDR1 MGHRA, CDR2 YSYEKL. V dropped 4 bases and J dropped 0 bases, with 22 bases sitting between them. The CDR3 covers 19 residues. The CDR3 region has the DNA TGCGCCAGCAGCCGGGAGGAGCCAGGTGAAGGGTTCTCTGGAAACACCATATATTTT. Residues: CASSREEPGEGFSGNTIYF.

This chain joins TRBV9 and TRBJ2-1; 10 bases agree with TRBD2. The germline V gene has CDR1 SGDLS and CDR2 YYNGEE. The CDR3 consists of 18 residues. After removal of 0 bases from V and 8 bases from J, the junction contained 14 bases not matched to a gene. The CDR3 DNA follows: TGTGCCAGCAGCGTAGGACCTTGGGCTAGCGGGGGTATGGATGAGCAGTTCTTC. It yields the protein CASSVGPWASGGMDEQFF.

The gene calls are TRBV14 and TRBJ2-1; 7 bases are shared with TRBD1. V shed 4 bases and J 4 bases; nucleotides not matched to a gene: 10. This CDR3 is built from 16 residues. The germline CDR1 and CDR2 sequences are SGHDN and FVKESK. The CDR3 here is CASSRVWDSLYNEQFF. In DNA, the CDR3 is TGTGCCAGCAGCCGTGTCTGGGACAGTCTGTACAATGAGCAGTTCTTC. The whole variable domain, remainder taken from reference TRBV14 and TRBJ2-1, is EAGVTQFPSHSVIEKGQTVTLRCDPISGHDNLYWYRRVMGKEIKFLLHFVKESKQDESGMPNNRFLAERTGGTYSTLKVQPAELEDSGVYFCASSRVWDSLYNEQFFGPGTRLTVL.

This chain joins TRBV7-3 and TRBJ2-3, with 15 bases matching TRBD2. Unmatched junction bases numbered 8, after V lost 4 bases and J lost 3 bases. Germline V lookup: CDR1 SGHTA, CDR2 FQGTGA. This CDR3 region has 18 residues. The CDR3 loop is CASSSRWTSGGDTDTQYF. The CDR3, as DNA: TGTGCCAGCAGCTCCCGATGGACTAGCGGGGGGGATACAGATACGCAGTATTTT.

V and J are TRBV15 and TRBJ2-7; D gene uncertain. CDR3 length: 14 residues. Trimming removed 3 bases at V and 2 bases at J, with 11 bases between. The germline CDR1 and CDR2 sequences are LNHNV and YYDKDF (reference sequence). This CDR3 is CATSSSWRTYEQYF. In nucleotides, the CDR3 is TGTGCCACCAGCAGCAGTTGGCGGACCTACGAGCAGTACTTC.

Turning to this clone: At one boundary the junction diverges from the germline segment, which might be a read error. The V gene is TRBV27, the J gene TRBJ1-2; 9 nucleotides match TRBD1. The germline V gene encodes CDR1 MNHEY and CDR2 SMNVEV (reference sequence). CDR3 length: 12 residues. CDR3 DNA sequence: TGTGCCAGCAGTCCCGGGACAGGGCGTTTTGCCTTC. The encoded protein is CASSPGTGRFAF.

The sample holds one count of this clone. The chain uses TRBV3-1 (or the pseudogene TRBV3-2) and TRBJ2-5, with D possibly TRBD1 on 5 matching bases. This CDR3 is 17 amino acids long. V gave up 1 base and J gave up 0 bases, with 15 bases separating them. Germline CDR1 and CDR2: LGHDT and YNNKEL (reference sequence). CDR3 DNA: TGTGCCAGCAGCCAAGCGATAATACAGGTAGACCAAGAGACCCAGTACTTC. Translation gives CASSQAIIQVDQETQYF.

The gene calls are TRBV5-1 and TRBJ2-7, with 9 bases matching TRBD2. With V trimmed by 6 bases and J by 0 bases, 7 bases remained unmatched. CDR1 and CDR2 from the germline V gene are SGHRS and YFSETQ. The CDR3 sequence is 15 residues long. Here the CDR3 reads CASTLTSGPSYEQYF. CDR3 DNA sequence: TGCGCCAGCACCCTTACTAGCGGGCCCTCCTACGAGCAGTACTTC.

V is TRBV2 and J is TRBJ2-1; D remains unclear. The CDR3 runs to 15 residues. V dropped 3 bases and J dropped 0 bases, with 9 bases sitting between them. Germline values: CDR1 SNHLY, CDR2 FYNNEI. CDR3 protein: CASSESSPSYNEQFF. The CDR3, as DNA: TGTGCCAGCAGTGAGAGTAGCCCCTCCTACAATGAGCAGTTCTTC.

The chain links TRBV7-8 to TRBJ1-4, with 8 nucleotides matching TRBD1. This CDR3 is 14 amino acids long. CDR1 is SGHVS, CDR2 FQNEAQ, per germline. Trimming at V came to 5 bases and at J to 8 bases, leaving 7 bases not matched to a gene. This CDR3 is CASSRGQGVEKLFF. CDR3 nucleotides: TGTGCCAGCAGCCGAGGACAGGGTGTCGAAAAACTGTTTTTT.

The chain recombines TRBV2 with TRBJ2-5, with D unresolved. The CDR3 extends over 13 amino acids. The germline V and J ends were trimmed by 1 base and 3 bases, with 6 bases remaining between them. Germline values: CDR1 SNHLY, CDR2 FYNNEI. CDR3 DNA: TGTGCCAGCAGTGAAGACTTGGAAGAGACCCAGTACTTC. Amino acids: CASSEDLEETQYF.

The V call is TRBV14, the J call TRBJ1-1; 7 nucleotides agree with TRBD1. This CDR3 is built from 15 residues. The V segment lost 4 bases and the J segment 1 base; nucleotides outside the gene matches: 6. Germline CDR1 is SGHDN and CDR2 is FVKESK. The CDR3 DNA follows: TGTGCCAGCAGCCCCGGACAGGCCCGGAACACTGAAGCTTTCTTT. Translated: CASSPGQARNTEAFF.

The rearrangement uses TRBV28 and TRBJ1-6, with D possibly being TRBD1 (6 bases). The V end was cut by 6 bases, the J end by 9 bases, with 12 bases between. The CDR3 runs 13 residues. Germline V gives CDR1 MDHEN, CDR2 SYDVKM. The CDR3 coding sequence is TGTGCCAGCAGGACGACAGGTACTTCACCCCTCCACTTT. Translating it yields CASRTTGTSPLHF.

V is TRBV11-2 and J is TRBJ2-1; tentatively, D is TRBD2 (5 bases). Germline V gives CDR1 SGHAT, CDR2 FQNNGV. The ends were cut back, 5 bases at V and 2 bases at J, with 13 bases in the middle. This CDR3 has 15 residues. The CDR3 loop is CASSPSRGTYNEQFF. The CDR3, as DNA: TGTGCCAGCAGCCCCTCTCGGGGTACCTACAATGAGCAGTTCTTC.

V is TRBV7-7 and J is TRBJ2-3, with 12 bases that match TRBD2. This CDR3 is 17 amino acids long. The V gene end was trimmed by 5 bases and the J gene end by 3 bases; junction bases not matched to a gene: 9. Germline V lookup: CDR1 SSHAT, CDR2 FNYEAQ (reference sequence). This CDR3 reads CASSPYLAGGNTDTQYF. The CDR3 DNA reads TGTGCCAGCAGCCCTTATCTAGCGGGGGGGAATACAGATACGCAGTATTTT. The full variable domain, rest sourced from reference TRBV7-7 and TRBJ2-3, is GAGVSQSPRYKVTKRGQDVTLRCDPISSHATLYWYQQALGQGPEFLTYFNYEAQPDKSGLPSDRFSAERPEGSISTLTIQRTEQRDSAMYRCASSPYLAGGNTDTQYFGPGTRLTVL.

The chain employs TRBV9 and TRBJ2-5, with D tentatively TRBD1 (6 bases). CDR1 is SGDLS, CDR2 YYNGEE, per germline. V was trimmed by 4 bases and J by 2 bases, leaving 15 bases between them. CDR3 size: 15 residues. This chain's CDR3 is CASSPSGTLQETQYF. CDR3 DNA sequence: TGTGCCAGCAGCCCCTCGGGGACACTGCAAGAGACCCAGTACTTC.

The chain links TRBV19 to TRBJ1-2; D unclear. The CDR3 is made up of 11 amino acids. Germline-derived CDR1 and CDR2 are LNHDA and SQIVND (reference sequence). V dropped 5 bases and J dropped 9 bases, with 10 bases sitting between them. CDR3 nucleotides: TGTGCCAGTAGTGAGGGTCTACGCTACACCTTC. Translating it yields CASSEGLRYTF.

The J gene is TRBJ1-6, the V gene TRBV3-1 (or the pseudogene TRBV3-2); maybe TRBD1 (6 bases). Germline CDR1 is LGHDT and CDR2 is YNNKEL (reference sequence). Trimming removed 7 bases from V and 7 bases from J, with 11 bases in between. This CDR3 has 13 amino acids. CDR3 DNA: TGTGCCAGCAATTGGACAGAGAATTCACCCCTCCACTTT. Protein sequence: CASNWTENSPLHF.

The CDR3 sequence is CASSLPDFGGSFPPYEQYF. The CDR3 DNA follows: TGTGCCAGCAGCTTACCTGACTTTGGGGGGAGCTTCCCCCCCTACGAGCAGTACTTC. The chain recombines TRBV7-2 with TRBJ2-7, with D tentatively TRBD2 (6 bases). Germline assignment: CDR1 SGHTA and CDR2 FQGNSA. The germline V and J ends were trimmed by 2 bases and 2 bases, with 25 bases remaining between them. The CDR3 has 19 residues.

The chain links TRBV24-1 to TRBJ2-5; D is possibly TRBD1 (6 bases). Germline V gene lookup returns CDR1 KGHDR and CDR2 SFDVKD. V was clipped by 3 bases and J by 2 bases, with 12 bases between them. This CDR3 is 15 amino acids long. The CDR3, as DNA: TGTGCCACCAGTGATCCCGGGACACGGCAAGAGACCCAGTACTTC. Amino acid sequence: CATSDPGTRQETQYF.